The source of this TCR beta chain is a study of T cells after yellow fever vaccination. A universal primer site and UMIs were added as TCR cDNA was made by 5'RACE template switching. MiXCR was run by TCRdb on the 5' RACE reads, yielding one entry per CDR3 protein. Of 200,000 to 300,000 distinct CDR3 sequences listed, roughly 6.3% were seen once; the top ten hold around 1%. The study, taken as a whole, reports: Booster sampling recovered most clones from primary vaccination (about 97% CD4, 88% CD8).

A remark on this clonotype: The antigen is not known.

In germline, CDR1 is SGHAT, CDR2 FQNNGV. The CDR3 contains 14 residues. The V gene lost 6 bases and the J gene lost 5 bases, with 16 bases spanning the gap. This rearrangement joins TRBV11-2 to TRBJ2-5; D unclear. The source material was CD4+ T cells sorted from PBMCs, sampled on the day of the yellow fever booster vaccination. This sequence originates from a man in his thirties or forties who received the YFV17D yellow fever vaccine. The CDR3 region has the DNA TGTGCCAGCAGTAAAAACACCCGAATGGAGACCCAGTACTTC. This codes for CASSKNTRMETQYF.